This T cell receptor beta chain was retrieved from a study of cytomegalovirus exposure and HLA in healthy donors. Study in general: The same platform was used for the 120 validation repertoires and the approximately 670 first-cohort repertoires, a later analysis reported. Study-wide results and limits: Fewer than 200 TCR beta chains were listed as cytomegalovirus-associated. It was confirmed in vitro that three of the CMV-associated chains were specific for CMV antigens. Some public TCRs appeared in many individuals, while most sequences were rare.

The data were produced by immunoSEQ multiplex PCR, yet TCRdb's version contains in-frame clones alone and is incomplete. Here the sample spans over 200,000 clones, approximately 87% being singletons. This clone occurred once. The antigen remains undetermined. The CDR3 sequence is 14 residues long. The sequence was obtained from a young woman in good health and CMV-seronegative. This rearrangement joins TRBV21-1 to TRBJ1-6; TRBD1, the table's D call, lacks a check against the DNA. TRBV21-1 is a pseudogene segment. Material: PBMCs. CDR3 protein: CASSPGQGNSPLHF. As DNA, the CDR3 is TGTGCCAGCAGCCCGGGACAGGGGAATTCACCCCTCCACTTT.